This T cell receptor beta chain was profiled in a study of shared clonotypes between healthy human individuals. Every immunoSEQ plate was one replicate of a subset's evenly spread DNA. About 30,000 T cell genomes, or roughly 300 ng DNA, went into unsorted PBMC replicate PCRs. Unsorted PBMC DNA was run through sequencing on ten immunoSEQ deep assay plates. TCRdb's copy holds only in-frame clones and misses some; the assay was immunoSEQ multiplex PCR. The data show more than 400,000 clones, 81% seen once. The germline V and J ends were trimmed by 7 bases and 5 bases, with 12 bases remaining between them. CDR1 is WSHSY and CDR2 is SAAADI in the germline V gene. The CDR3 runs 12 residues.

Material for sequencing was PBMCs. The chain carries TRBV10-2 and TRBJ2-7; perhaps TRBD1 as D (5 bases). The origin of this receptor is a woman in her 40s in good health. Some clones in this sample may be carry-over from other donors' samples. The CDR3 nucleotides are TGCGCCAGCATGGAGACAGCCAACGAGCAGTACTTC. Its protein is CASMETANEQYF.